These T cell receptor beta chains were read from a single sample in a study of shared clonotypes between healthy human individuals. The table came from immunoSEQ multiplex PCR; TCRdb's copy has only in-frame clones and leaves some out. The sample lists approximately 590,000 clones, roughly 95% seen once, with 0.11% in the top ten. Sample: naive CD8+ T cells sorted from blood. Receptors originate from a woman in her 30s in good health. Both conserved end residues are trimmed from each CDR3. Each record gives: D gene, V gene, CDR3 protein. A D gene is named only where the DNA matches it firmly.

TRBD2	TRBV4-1	ASSHRVAGKIGEQY
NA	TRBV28	ASRPWSVASGTQY
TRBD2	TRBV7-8	ASRGTSGSEQY
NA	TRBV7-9	ASSLMGGTEAF
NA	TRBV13	ASSLVMGGSSTDTQY
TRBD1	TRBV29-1	SVSDRVNTEAF
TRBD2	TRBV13	ASSLGLAVEETQY
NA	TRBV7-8	ASSFGGRNTEAF
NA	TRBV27	ASSFKAGITDTQY
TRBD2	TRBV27	ASSLLAGGYDEQF
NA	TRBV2	ASQDSHGNYGYT
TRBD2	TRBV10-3	AISQAGGYEQY
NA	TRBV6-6	ASSYRGSYNEQF
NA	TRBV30	AVGRNTEAF
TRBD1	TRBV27	ASSSDRSYNEQF
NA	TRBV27	ASRGGSGYT
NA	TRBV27	ASSTNIRGPNQPQH
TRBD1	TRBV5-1	ASSPVEGANGYT
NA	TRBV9	ASSPDSYRSYEQY
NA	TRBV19	AIPLSGYSYNEQF
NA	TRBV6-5	ASSYSSSNEQF
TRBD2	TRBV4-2	ASSQDAAGGLYEQY
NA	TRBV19	ASSIATAYEQY
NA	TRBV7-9	ASSQSTATNYYEQY
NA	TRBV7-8	ASSLGSLAALHSRQETQY
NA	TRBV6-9	ASSYFQGTVRGYT
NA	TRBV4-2	ASSQDRSSGGRYGYT
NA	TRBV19	ASSISENTEAF
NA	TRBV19	ASSSGAEQY
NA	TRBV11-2	ASSGVRYEQY
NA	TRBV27	ASSPRRGLGYT
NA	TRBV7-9	ASRSGLDNEQF
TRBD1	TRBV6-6	ASRDRPGTGDETQY
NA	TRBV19	ASIPTGGNYGYT
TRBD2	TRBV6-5	ASCLAGGFNEQF
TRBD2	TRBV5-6	ASSLDWAGGPYNEQF
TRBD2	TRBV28	ASSLRAGGVVEQF
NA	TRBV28	ASSQTGRNTEAF
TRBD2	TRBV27	ASNILAAGTDTQY
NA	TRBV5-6	ASSLIGDTQY
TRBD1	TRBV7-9	ASSLVQGYSEQY
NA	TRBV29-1	SVTSGTAPGGEF
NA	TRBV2	ASTSGVIDNEQF
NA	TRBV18	ASSPYTSTDTQY
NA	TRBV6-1	ASGGRTTNEKLF
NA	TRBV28	ASTGGPLIYGYT